This record covers a single TCR beta chain. Its antigen is unknown. Assay used: immunoSEQ multiplex PCR; TCRdb lists only in-frame clones, some missing. Altogether tens of thousands of clones are present, 89% being singletons, with the ten largest covering around 1.2%. The data originate from a study of cytomegalovirus exposure and HLA in healthy donors. Study-level results: Investigators reported 150 to 200 TCR beta chains as tied to cytomegalovirus. Diagnosis of cytomegalovirus status made by the classifier reportedly showed high specificity and sensitivity.

Among the 120 subjects of the validation cohort, separate from the 666-subject first cohort, were the donors. The material sequenced was PBMCs. The TCR sequence derives from a woman under 30 in good health and CMV-seronegative.

The CDR3: CASVPGPPNTEAFF. The DNA of the CDR3 is TGTGCCAGCGTCCCGGGTCCACCGAACACTGAAGCTTTCTTT. This chain links TRBV6-1 with TRBJ1-1; no clear D gene. Germline V lookup: CDR1 MNHNS, CDR2 SASEGT. With 8 bases removed from V and 1 base from J, the gap between germline ends came to 14 bases. The CDR3 has 14 residues.